This passage covers 14 T cell receptor beta chains from one sample sequenced in a study of cytomegalovirus exposure and HLA in healthy donors. Amplification used 60 Vbeta primers and 13 Jbeta primers. The method was immunoSEQ multiplex PCR; TCRdb's version includes in-frame clones alone and lacks a portion of them. The repertoire holds under 110,000 clones, with around 71% as singletons. Sequencing was done on a sample of PBMCs. The receptor set was obtained from a boy younger than 18 in good health and CMV-seronegative.

The genes are TRBV2 and TRBJ2-7, with 13 bases fitting TRBD2. This CDR3 spans 13 amino acids. V lost 4 bases and J lost 7; bases outside the gene matches: 1. The germline V gene encodes CDR1 SNHLY and CDR2 FYNNEI. CDR3 sequence reads: CASSAGLAGEQYF. CDR3 bases: TGTGCCAGCAGTGCGGGACTAGCGGGGGAGCAGTACTTC.

The chain employs TRBV2 and TRBJ1-2, with TRBD1 as a possible D gene (6 bases). This CDR3 contains 16 residues. CDR1 is SNHLY and CDR2 is FYNNEI in the germline V gene. Trimming removed 1 base at V and 8 bases at J, with 20 bases between. As DNA, the CDR3 is TGTGCCAGCAGTGAAGGGGGAGGGGGTGGTGTCGGCGGCTACACCTTC. Its translation is CASSEGGGGGVGGYTF.

The V call is TRBV2, the J call TRBJ1-4; D remains unclear. The germline V and J ends were trimmed by 7 bases and 2 bases, with 14 bases remaining between them. The CDR3 runs to 15 residues. Germline V gives CDR1 SNHLY, CDR2 FYNNEI. In nucleotides, the CDR3 is TGTGCCAGCATAAAAACAGTTTCGACTAATGAAAAACTGTTTTTT. This translates into CASIKTVSTNEKLFF.

V and J are TRBV12-5 and TRBJ1-5; 10 bases agree with TRBD1. The trim removed 7 bases at V and 4 bases at J, leaving 10 bases unmatched. The CDR3 is 16 amino acids. Germline V lookup: CDR1 LGHNT, CDR2 FRNRAP. DNA for the CDR3: TGTGCTAGTGCGGTCGAGGGACAGGGGCCGAATCAGCCCCAGCATTTT. Amino acids: CASAVEGQGPNQPQHF.

V usage is TRBV9 and J usage is TRBJ1-2; maybe TRBD1 (6 bases). The CDR3 loop spans 13 amino acids. Trimming stripped 1 base from V and 8 bases from J, with 12 bases between. Germline CDR1 and CDR2: SGDLS and YYNGEE. The DNA of the CDR3 is TGTGCCAGCAGCGTAATGGCAGGGGAAGGCTACACCTTC. It is translated as CASSVMAGEGYTF.

The rearrangement uses TRBV6-6 and TRBJ2-7, with D tentatively TRBD1 (7 bases). The CDR3 runs to 15 residues. Germline V lookup: CDR1 MNHNY, CDR2 SVGAGI (reference sequence). The V end was cut by 0 bases, the J end by 4 bases, with 13 bases between. CDR3 sequence: CASSYSTQGGYEQYF. CDR3 coding DNA: TGTGCCAGCAGTTACTCGACCCAGGGGGGTTACGAGCAGTACTTC.

This clone was seen a few times. The chain carries TRBV2 and TRBJ1-5; no definite D call. The V and J ends lost 6 bases and 10 bases respectively, with 13 bases between them. CDR1 SNHLY and CDR2 FYNNEI come from the germline V gene. This CDR3 has 12 residues. CDR3 protein: CASSILGEPQHF. CDR3 DNA: TGTGCCAGCAGCATACTTGGTGAACCCCAGCATTTT.

V is TRBV4-3 and J is TRBJ2-5, with D possibly matching TRBD1 (5 bases). CDR1 and CDR2 (germline): LGHNA, YSLEER. The CDR3 runs to 15 residues. Between the trimmed V and J ends, which lost 10 bases and 2 bases, there was a span of 20 bases. CDR3 sequence: CATSPRAGPQETQYF. The CDR3 region has the DNA TGCGCCACCTCTCCCCGCGCAGGGCCTCAAGAGACCCAGTACTTC.

This clone was counted between two and nine times. The gene calls are TRBV30 and TRBJ1-2; 7 nucleotides match TRBD1. In germline, CDR1 is GTSNPN, CDR2 SVGIG (reference sequence). The junction had 14 bases not matched to a gene; V was cut back by 5 bases and J by 5 bases. The CDR3 covers 15 residues. The CDR3 sequence: CAWPDSDREVYGYTF. The CDR3 DNA follows: TGTGCCTGGCCAGACAGTGACAGGGAGGTTTATGGCTACACCTTC.

The rearrangement links TRBV6-5 to TRBJ1-6, with 9 bases aligning to TRBD1. Germline CDR1 MNHEY, CDR2 SVGAGI. With 6 bases clipped from V and 6 bases from J, the junction kept 3 bases outside the gene matches. This CDR3 is 14 amino acids long. The CDR3 region has the DNA TGTGCCAGCAGCCTGACAGGGGGTAATTCACCCCTCCACTTT. Its protein product is CASSLTGGNSPLHF.

The chain carries TRBV6-5 and TRBJ1-2; 7 bases are shared with TRBD1. Germline-derived CDR1 and CDR2 are MNHEY and SVGAGI. The CDR3 is made up of 13 amino acids. J was trimmed by 4 bases and V by 6 bases; bases with no gene match: 5. The CDR3 bases are TGTGCCAGCAGAACCCGGGACAGCTATGGCTACACCTTC. It is translated as CASRTRDSYGYTF.

This clone showed up just once. The chain links TRBV9 to TRBJ1-2; the match to TRBD1 covers 7 bases. This CDR3 comprises 13 residues. Germline V lookup: CDR1 SGDLS, CDR2 YYNGEE. Losses at the gene ends were 3 bases for V and 3 bases for J; bases not matched to a gene: 2. CDR3 sequence (DNA): TGTGCCAGCAGCGCCGGACAGGACTATGGCTACACCTTC. This translates into CASSAGQDYGYTF.

V and J are TRBV7-9 and TRBJ2-5; D may be TRBD2 (6 bases). Germline CDR1 SEHNR, CDR2 FQNEAQ (reference sequence). Trimming removed 6 bases from V and 4 bases from J, with 9 bases in between. The CDR3 consists of 12 residues. CDR3: CASRGAGETQYF. The CDR3 coding sequence is TGTGCCAGCAGGGGAGCGGGAGAGACCCAGTACTTC.

This clone has just a few counts. The V gene is TRBV6-4, the J gene TRBJ2-1; 10 bases map to TRBD2. Trimming cost V 0 bases and J 1 base; bases outside gene matches: 0. Per the germline V gene, CDR1 is MRHNA and CDR2 is SNTAGT. This CDR3 has 16 amino acids. The CDR3 DNA reads TGTGCCAGCAGTGACTCGACTAGCGGGTCCTACAATGAGCAGTTCTTC. Translated, it gives CASSDSTSGSYNEQFF.